This T cell receptor (beta chain) came from a study of Ad26.COV2.S vaccination and SARS-CoV-2 variants. Whole-study context: Donor was assigned to the Ad26.COV2.S arm of trial COV1001. Ad26.COV2.S shots went into the muscle once or twice, 56 days apart.

Treatment meaning: approximately 18 received Ad26.COV2.S at low or high dose, single or two shots; 5 received placebo; per-sample allocation not given. Each sample was drawn 63 days after the first injection (of vaccine or placebo). This vaccine is an Ad26 vector that expresses the Wuhan-strain SARS-CoV-2 spike. Repertoires were generated with immunoSEQ multiplex PCR, while TCRdb's copy carries only in-frame clones and drops some. This sample has 300,000 to 400,000 clones; 85% occur once, and the top ten carry roughly 3.3%. Germline V CDR1 and CDR2: MNHNY, SVGAGI (reference sequence). Trimming cost V 5 bases and J 7 bases; bases outside gene matches: 12. This CDR3 is built from 16 residues.

The sample in question was peripheral blood, obtained in a trial of Ad26.COV2.S vaccine versus placebo. The V call is TRBV6-6, the J call TRBJ1-5; 9 bases align to TRBD1. The sequence came from a person aged 18-65 years who received the Ad26.COV2.S COVID-19 vaccine or a placebo. CDR3 residues: CASSRRTGEGNQPQHF. The CDR3 DNA reads as TGTGCCAGCAGTCGAAGGACAGGGGAGGGTAACCAGCCCCAGCATTTT.